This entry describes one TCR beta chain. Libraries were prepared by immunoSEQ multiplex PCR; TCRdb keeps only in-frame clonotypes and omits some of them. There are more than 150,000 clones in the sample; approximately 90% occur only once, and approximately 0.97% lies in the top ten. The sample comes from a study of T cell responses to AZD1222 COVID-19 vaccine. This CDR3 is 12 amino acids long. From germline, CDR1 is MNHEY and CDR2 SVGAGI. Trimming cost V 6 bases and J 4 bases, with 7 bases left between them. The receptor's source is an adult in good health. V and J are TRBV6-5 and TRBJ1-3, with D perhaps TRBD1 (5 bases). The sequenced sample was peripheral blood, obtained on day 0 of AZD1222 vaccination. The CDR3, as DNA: TGTGCCAGCAGCCGGGGCGGAAACACCATATATTTT. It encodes CASSRGGNTIYF.